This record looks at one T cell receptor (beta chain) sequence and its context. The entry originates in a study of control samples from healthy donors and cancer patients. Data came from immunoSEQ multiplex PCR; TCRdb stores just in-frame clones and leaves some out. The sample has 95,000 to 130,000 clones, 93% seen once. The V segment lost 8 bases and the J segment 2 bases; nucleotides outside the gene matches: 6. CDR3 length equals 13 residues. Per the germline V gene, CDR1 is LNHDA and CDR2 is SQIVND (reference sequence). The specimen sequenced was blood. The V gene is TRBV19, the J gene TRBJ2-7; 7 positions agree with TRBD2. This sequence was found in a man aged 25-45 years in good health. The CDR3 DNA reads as TGTGCCAGTCGCGGGGGTTTCGCCTACGAGCAGTACTTC. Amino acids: CASRGGFAYEQYF. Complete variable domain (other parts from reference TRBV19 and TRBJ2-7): DGGITQSPKYLFRKEGQNVTLSCEQNLNHDAMYWYRQDPGQGLRLIYYSQIVNDFQKGDIAEGYSVSREKKESFPLTVTSAQKNPTAFYLCASRGGFAYEQYFGPGTRLTVT.